The TCR beta chain under discussion was sequenced for a study of beta chain features in type 1 diabetes. For the study at large: Cells sorted and examined across all samples totaled roughly 98 million.

The table lists this clone with a few counts. Its antigen is not known. Distinct nucleotide sequences in the sample also encode this CDR3. The CDR3 loop spans 15 amino acids. J gave up 7 bases and V 0 bases, and 3 bases lay outside the gene matches. CDR1 LGHNA and CDR2 YNFKEQ come from the germline V gene. Expressed TCRB transcripts got sequenced, as all isolated RNA was reverse transcribed. Clones were sequenced by immunoSEQ multiplex PCR, and TCRdb holds only the in-frame ones, with some missing. The sample includes roughly 500,000 clones, approximately 30% seen only once; the top ten take 0.06% to 0.07%. Overall study findings and caveats: Patients showed naive, central memory and Treg TCRB repertoires that appeared more similar than those of healthy donors.

Every single donor gave one heparinised blood draw, and these averaged about 116 mL. CD4+ cells of the naive, central memory, regulatory and stem cell-like memory types were sorted via CD45RO/CCR7/CD25/CD127/CD95/CD27. The clonotype was recovered from a man aged 18 to 30 in good health. Sequenced sample: naive CD4+ T cells from blood. The chain carries TRBV4-2 and TRBJ2-1; 10 bases are a match to TRBD1. The CDR3 sequence is CASSQEGQGPNEQFF. The CDR3 DNA reads as TGTGCCAGCAGCCAAGAGGGACAGGGGCCAAATGAGCAGTTCTTC.